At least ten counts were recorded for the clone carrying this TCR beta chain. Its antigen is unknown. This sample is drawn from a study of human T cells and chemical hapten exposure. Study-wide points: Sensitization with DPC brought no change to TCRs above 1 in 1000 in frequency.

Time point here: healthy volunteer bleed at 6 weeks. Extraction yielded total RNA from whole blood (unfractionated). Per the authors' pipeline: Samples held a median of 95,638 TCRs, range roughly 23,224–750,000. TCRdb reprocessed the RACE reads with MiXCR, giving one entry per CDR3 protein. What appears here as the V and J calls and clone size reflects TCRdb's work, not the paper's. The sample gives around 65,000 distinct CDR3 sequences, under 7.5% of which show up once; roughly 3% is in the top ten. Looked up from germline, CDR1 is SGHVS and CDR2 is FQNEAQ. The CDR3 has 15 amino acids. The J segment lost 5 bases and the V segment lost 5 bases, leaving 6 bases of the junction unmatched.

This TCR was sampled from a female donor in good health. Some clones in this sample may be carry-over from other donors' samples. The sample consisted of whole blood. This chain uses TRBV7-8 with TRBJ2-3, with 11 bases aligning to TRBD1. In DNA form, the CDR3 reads TGTGCCAGCAGCGCGGGACAGGGGGTCGTAGATACGCAGTATTTT. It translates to CASSAGQGVVDTQYF. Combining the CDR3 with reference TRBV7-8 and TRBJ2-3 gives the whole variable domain GAGVSQSPRYKVAKRGQDVALRCDPISGHVSLFWYQQALGQGPEFLTYFQNEAQLDKSGLPSDRFFAERPEGSVSTLKIQRTQQEDSAVYLCASSAGQGVVDTQYFGPGTRLTVL.